In this sample, the clone carrying this T cell receptor beta chain turned up a few times. Its target is not known. This specimen comes from a study of blood T cells in healthy people across ages. Looking at the study overall: About one barcoded beta molecule per two T cells was the capture yield of template switching.

Combining a sample-barcoded 5' primer with a J-beta primer mix, a second PCR ran for roughly 6 to 12 cycles. Every sample gave at least 2.5 million paired-end reads containing CDR3. TCRdb called the 5' RACE reads again in MiXCR, with one record for every CDR3 protein. The sample has over a million distinct CDR3 sequences; roughly 45% are singletons. Overall study results and limits: CMV status of donors was not determined, possibly confounding expanded clonotype changes. Unsorted PBMCs blocked a conclusive comparison of naive and antigen-experienced cells.

Germline CDR1 is MNHEY and CDR2 is SMNVEV (reference sequence). The CDR3 has 15 residues. The V segment lost 5 bases and the J segment 6 bases; nucleotides outside the gene matches: 9. Sequenced material: blood. The sequence came from a woman aged 60-70 years in good health. This chain connects TRBV27 to TRBJ2-7; TRBD2 matches at 11 bases. CDR3 protein: CASSLQSSGRSEQYF. The CDR3, as DNA: TGTGCCAGCAGTCTCCAATCTAGCGGGAGGTCCGAGCAGTACTTC.